This entry lists 5 T cell receptor beta chains sequenced from one sample in a study of shared clonotypes between healthy human individuals. The method was immunoSEQ multiplex PCR; TCRdb's version includes in-frame clones alone and lacks a portion of them. Of 2 million to 2.5 million clones in the sample, 95% were seen once. Sequenced sample: naive CD4+ T cells sorted from blood. Subset specified: CD45RA+ positively selected. The receptors come from a man younger than 35 in good health.

This chain joins TRBV5-1 and TRBJ2-1; 10 nucleotides agree with TRBD2. The CDR3 is made up of 16 amino acids. The germline gives CDR1 SGHRS, CDR2 YFSETQ. V gave up 0 bases and J gave up 4 bases; unmatched junction bases: 4. CDR3 residues: CASSLEPSGGYNEQFF. In nucleotides, the CDR3 is TGCGCCAGCAGCTTGGAACCTAGCGGGGGATACAATGAGCAGTTCTTC.

The CDR3 region has the DNA TGTGCCAGCAGTTTGCCCCAGGGAAGCAATCAGCCCCAGCATTTT. It specifies CASSLPQGSNQPQHF. The chain uses TRBV28 and TRBJ1-5; TRBD1 might be the D (5 bases). This CDR3 contains 15 residues. V was trimmed by 3 bases and J by 1 base, leaving 10 bases between them. The germline V gene has CDR1 MDHEN and CDR2 SYDVKM.

The V gene is TRBV10-3, the J gene TRBJ1-2; 9 nucleotides line up with TRBD1. The CDR3 has 16 amino acids. Trimming cost V 5 bases and J 4 bases; bases outside gene matches: 11. The germline V gene has CDR1 ENHRY and CDR2 SYGVKD. Here the CDR3 DNA reads TGTGCCATCAGTATCGACAGGGGGAAGGGGAGCTATGGCTACACCTTC. Its translation is CAISIDRGKGSYGYTF.

The count of this clone is one. V usage is TRBV19 and J usage is TRBJ2-1, with 12 bases aligning to TRBD2. The CDR3 runs 17 residues. The V gene end was trimmed by 5 bases and the J gene end by 4 bases; junction bases not matched to a gene: 9. CDR1 and CDR2 (germline): LNHDA, SQIVND (reference sequence). CDR3 bases: TGTGCCAGTAGTCCTCGACTAGCGGGGGCCAAATACAATGAGCAGTTCTTC. Translated: CASSPRLAGAKYNEQFF.

Of note for this clone: The same CDR3 is also encoded by other DNA sequences in this sample. The CDR3 DNA is TGTGCCAGCTCACCACCGGGCACAGATACGCAGTATTTT. It encodes CASSPPGTDTQYF. The V gene is TRBV18, the J gene TRBJ2-3; no firm D call. The V gene's germline CDR1 is KGHSH and CDR2 LQKENI. This CDR3 has 13 amino acids. Trimming removed 0 bases at V and 1 base at J, with 2 bases between.